Detailed here is one T cell receptor (beta chain). Its specificity is not known. The PCR ran on 60 Vbeta and 13 Jbeta primers. Data came from immunoSEQ multiplex PCR; TCRdb stores just in-frame clones and leaves some out. The data show around 60,000 clones, with around 80% seen just once and around 5.9% held by the top ten. The source of the sample is a study of cytomegalovirus exposure and HLA in healthy donors. Background on the study: The study's early data release held tens of millions of unique TCRs from HLA-typed donors. Broader study findings: Within a later analysis, the majority of CMV-associated TCR beta chains appeared HLA-restricted. A missense DCLRE1C variant was associated with V- and J-gene trimming of TCR beta chains in a later analysis, and an independent cohort replicated the association.

Trimming shortened V by 0 bases and J by 6 bases, and 15 bases separated the two germline ends. CDR1 and CDR2 from the germline V gene are SGHTS and YDEGEE. CDR3 length equals 16 residues. The receptor comes from a male donor in good health and CMV-seronegative. Sequences were obtained from PBMCs. This chain links TRBV5-8 with TRBJ2-2, with D possibly matching TRBD2 (6 bases). CDR3 sequence (DNA): TGTGCCAGCAGCTTGGGGCGGGGAGGCAGCGCCGGGGAGCTGTTTTTT. Translated, it gives CASSLGRGGSAGELFF. The full variable domain, in which reference TRBV5-8 and TRBJ2-2 provide the parts outside the CDR3, is EAGVTQSPTHLIKTRGQQATLRCSPISGHTSVYWYQQALGLGLQFLLWYDEGEERNRGNFPPRFSGRQFPNYSSELNVNALELEDSALYLCASSLGRGGSAGELFFGEGSRLTVL.